This record concerns one T cell receptor beta chain sequence. This clone's antigen is unknown. Qualities for individual bases were not recorded, and no much larger clone is one base off. This sample was included in a study of OX40 agonist ivuxolimab in advanced cancers. In terms of the full investigation: Ivuxolimab was a fully human IgG2 agonistic monoclonal antibody targeting the costimulatory receptor OX40 (CD134). Among the roughly 52 dose-escalation patients, approximately 20 had hepatocellular carcinoma, roughly 15 melanoma, 9 renal cell carcinoma and 9 head and neck cancer. Intravenous ivuxolimab was administered to patients every 2 weeks at six dose levels: 0.01, 0.1, 0.3, 1.5, 3 and 10 mg/kg. Patients were allowed to have had prior anti-PD-1, anti-PD-L1 or anti-CTLA-4 therapy, and around two fifths of the dose-escalation patients had been treated with checkpoint inhibitors. A male proportion of approximately 83% and a mean age of 60 years, ranging from about 20 to 79, were recorded for the dose-escalation cohort. The paper reports the monotherapy dose-escalation portion (N of about 56 patients) of the phase I ivuxolimab trial. Peripheral TCRbeta sequencing was intended to test whether TCR sequence diversity was altered and clonal T-cell expansion was caused by ivuxolimab. Three dose-escalation patients achieved partial responses, one with hepatocellular carcinoma and two with cutaneous melanoma. Study-wide conclusions, independent of this receptor: At doses of 0.1 to 3.0 mg/kg, clonal expansion of both CD4+ and CD8+ T cells in blood was seen between baseline and week 6. The antigen specificity of the clonally expanded peripheral T cells was not determined. Low levels of normalized T-cell clonal expansion were also seen in some nonresponding patients. In the 0.1-3.0 mg/kg groups, partial responders were among the patients with the lowest normalized peripheral clonal expansion, particularly in CD8+ T cells. After ivuxolimab, CD8+ T cells had more expanded clones than CD4+ T cells on average.

For sequencing of the TCRbeta CDR3 region, genomic DNA was extracted from the sorted cells. The immunoSEQ Assay was used to sequence the TCRbeta CDR3 regions. TCRdb mirrors the immuneACCESS table, restricted to in-frame sequences. Some clones are absent from its copies; in checked studies, under half trace to an unresolved V gene, and the reason for the others is unknown. This sample comprises roughly 20,000 clones, around 87% of them detected only once. Roughly 15% of the sample is in the top ten clones. The trial excluded patients who had a history of autoimmune disease or were on systemic immunosuppression. Peripheral blood for TCR sequencing was drawn from every dose cohort at baseline, at cycle 4 day 1 and at cycle 7 day 1. The samples were taken from a phase I, first-in-human, multicenter, open-label dose-escalation trial of ivuxolimab. Adults with locally advanced or metastatic melanoma, renal cell carcinoma, hepatocellular carcinoma or head and neck squamous cell carcinoma were enrolled in the trial. CD4+ and CD8+ T cells were sorted separately from peripheral blood before TCR sequencing.

Between the V and J ends, shortened by 4 bases and 7 bases respectively, the junction contains 11 bases. The germline V gene (reference sequence) sets CDR1 to MNHEY and CDR2 to SMNVEV. The CDR3 numbers 13 residues from cysteine through phenylalanine. The DNA shown is the 39-base CDR3, in frame from base 1. The sequence derives from an adult with an advanced solid tumor such as melanoma, head and neck, liver or kidney cancer. The chain uses TRBV27 and TRBJ2-1; the D gene cannot be named for sure. The sequencing used CD4+ or CD8+ T cells sorted from blood, collected in a trial of the OX40 agonist ivuxolimab. The nucleotides read TGTGCCAGCAGTTCCCCGGGTTTTAATGAGCAGTTCTTC. This gives the protein CASSSPGFNEQFF.